These 18 T cell receptor beta chains share one sample of origin, sequenced in a study of regulatory T cells in long-lasting Graves disease (dated by TCRdb to the early 2020s). The intended sense of this specimen's time point label: persistent/refractory GD, antithyroid drugs over 5 years with positive TRAb. RNA was extracted from PBMCs in TRIzol for both TCR sequencing and RNA sequencing. The library was generated by multiplex PCR. The reads were generated on an Illumina HiSeq 4000. iRepertoire HTBI primers and Arm-PCR amplification of CDR3 regions were used to construct TCR beta libraries. The public sequencing data were trimmed at Q25 with fastp and processed into clonotypes with MiXCR by TCRdb, which kept only in-frame beta chains. Rows merge per CDR3 protein into single entries with the most common DNA and genes. In all, the sample holds roughly 400,000 distinct CDR3 sequences, and about a fifth of those were seen once. About 20% of the sample comes from the top ten.

The material was peripheral blood mononuclear cells (PBMCs), obtained when the disease was refractory, from a patient treated with antithyroid drugs. The receptors were sampled from a female donor with Graves disease.

The chain employs TRBV7-2 and TRBJ1-3; D call uncertain. Germline V gene sequence: CDR1 SGHTA, CDR2 FQGNSA. V lost 3 bases and J 2 bases, leaving 8 bases between the germline ends. This CDR3 has 14 amino acids. The CDR3: CASSLGSTGNTIYF. The CDR3 region has the DNA TGTGCCAGCAGCTTGGGGTCAACTGGAAACACCATATATTTT.

This clonotype was counted between two and nine times. V usage is TRBV30 and J usage is TRBJ2-7; 11 bases match TRBD2. CDR3 size: 15 residues. The ends lost 2 bases at V and 3 bases at J; junction bases unmatched: 6. From germline, CDR1 is GTSNPN and CDR2 SVGIG (reference sequence). The CDR3 protein is CAWSPLAGADYEQYF. The CDR3 DNA is TGTGCCTGGAGTCCACTAGCGGGAGCGGACTACGAGCAGTACTTC.

The sample holds many counts of this clonotype. The chain is built from TRBV12-3 or TRBV12-4 and TRBJ2-7, with TRBD1 identical over 10 bases. V lost 4 bases, J lost 3 bases, and 0 bases stayed unmatched. This CDR3 spans 13 amino acids. CDR3 residues: CASSWDRGYEQYF. In DNA, the CDR3 is TGTGCCAGCAGTTGGGACAGGGGCTACGAGCAGTACTTC.

This clonotype came up many times. The gene calls are TRBV11-3 and TRBJ1-1; maybe TRBD1 (6 bases). The V end was cut by 1 base, the J end by 3 bases, with 12 bases between. The germline V gene has CDR1 SGHNT and CDR2 YENEEA. The CDR3 has 15 amino acids. The DNA of the CDR3 is TGTGCCAGCAGCTTAGGGGGGGCGGGCGACACTGAAGCTTTCTTT. This sequence encodes CASSLGGAGDTEAFF.

The genes are TRBV7-2 and TRBJ1-1; 9 bases fit TRBD1. Germline V lookup: CDR1 SGHTA, CDR2 FQGNSA. Trimming cost V 5 bases and J 4 bases; bases outside gene matches: 8. The CDR3 runs 15 residues. This chain's CDR3 is CASSAGTGRATEAFF. CDR3 bases: TGTGCCAGCAGCGCCGGGACAGGGAGGGCCACTGAAGCTTTCTTT.

The CDR3: CASSLQSEQYF. CDR3 nucleotide sequence: TGTGCCAGCAGTCTACAGAGCGAGCAGTACTTC. This rearrangement joins TRBV12-3 or TRBV12-4 to TRBJ2-7, with D hard to call. The CDR3 is made up of 11 amino acids. With 5 bases removed from V and 6 bases from J, the gap between germline ends came to 8 bases.

The chain couples TRBV29-1 to TRBJ2-7; D ambiguous. Germline V CDR1 and CDR2: SQVTM, ANQGSEA. The CDR3 has 14 residues. The germline V and J ends were trimmed by 4 bases and 1 base, with 14 bases remaining between them. The CDR3 DNA reads TGCAGCGTTGTGACACCTAATGTATCCTACGAGCAGTACTTC. Its translation: CSVVTPNVSYEQYF.

The table lists this clonotype with many counts. V gene TRBV5-1 combines with J gene TRBJ1-1; no reliable D call. Germline V gives CDR1 SGHRS, CDR2 YFSETQ. The CDR3 totals 14 residues. V lost 0 bases to trimming and J lost 0 bases, with 6 bases between them. The CDR3 DNA is TGCGCCAGCAGCTTGGAAAGCATGAACACTGAAGCTTTCTTT. Translating it yields CASSLESMNTEAFF.

This chain uses TRBV7-2 with TRBJ2-6; a possible D gene is TRBD1 (6 bases). V dropped 1 base and J dropped 10 bases, with 20 bases sitting between them. CDR1 and CDR2 (germline): SGHTA, FQGNSA. This CDR3 is 17 amino acids long. CDR3 region: CASSLVSGALSRNVLTF. The CDR3 bases are TGTGCCAGCAGCTTAGTGTCAGGGGCCCTCTCCCGGAACGTCCTGACTTTC.

The V and J genes are TRBV6-2 or TRBV6-3 and TRBJ1-6; perhaps TRBD1 as D (5 bases). V lost 6 bases, J lost 7 bases, and 19 bases lay in between. The CDR3 spans 16 residues. Germline assignment: CDR1 MNHEY and CDR2 SVGEGT. The CDR3 is CASREQGASSNSPLHF. The CDR3 DNA follows: TGTGCCAGCAGAGAGCAAGGGGCTAGCTCCAATTCACCCCTCCACTTT.

The sample holds a few counts of this clonotype. CDR3 sequence reads: CASSSGHEQYF. CDR3 bases: TGCGCCAGCAGCTCCGGGCACGAGCAGTACTTC. The rearrangement joins TRBV5-1 to TRBJ2-7, with D unclear. In germline, CDR1 is SGHRS, CDR2 YFSETQ. The CDR3 runs 11 residues. V was cut by 3 bases and J by 5 bases, with 6 bases left in between.

This clonotype was detected many times. V and J are TRBV6-1 and TRBJ1-3; tentative D call: TRBD1 (5 bases). Trimming stripped 2 bases from V and 4 bases from J, with 12 bases between. The CDR3 loop spans 15 amino acids. CDR1 and CDR2 (germline): MNHNS, SASEGT. CDR3 sequence (DNA): TGTGCCAGCAGTGAACGGGGCGGCGGAGGAAACACCATATATTTT. Protein product: CASSERGGGGNTIYF.

This clonotype has only a few counts. The DNA for the CDR3 is TGTGCCAGCAGCGCTCAGACAGGTTATCCCTACGAGCAGTACTTC. Amino acids: CASSAQTGYPYEQYF. The chain carries TRBV7-9 and TRBJ2-7; possible D gene TRBD1, 6 bases. V lost 5 bases to trimming and J lost 2 bases, with 16 bases between them. CDR1 and CDR2 from the germline V gene are SEHNR and FQNEAQ (reference sequence). The CDR3 has 15 amino acids.

In this sample, this clonotype turned up a few times. This chain links TRBV19 with TRBJ2-7, with a tentative D call TRBD2 (6 bases). In germline, CDR1 is LNHDA, CDR2 SQIVND (reference sequence). V lost 3 bases, J lost 5 bases, and 8 bases lay in between. The CDR3 is 12 residues long. The DNA of the CDR3 is TGTGCCAGTAGTATCGGGGGTAACGAGCAGTACTTC. Its protein product is CASSIGGNEQYF. Full variable domain (rest looked up from reference TRBV19 and TRBJ2-7): DGGITQSPKYLFRKEGQNVTLSCEQNLNHDAMYWYRQDPGQGLRLIYYSQIVNDFQKGDIAEGYSVSREKKESFPLTVTSAQKNPTAFYLCASSIGGNEQYFGPGTRLTVT.

As to this clonotype: Being one base from a much bigger clone, this may be a read error. The chain recombines TRBV7-8 with TRBJ2-6; D ambiguous. Trimming took 1 base from V and 0 from J, leaving 10 bases between them. Per the germline V gene, CDR1 is SGHVS and CDR2 is FQNEAQ. The CDR3 length is 17 residues. CDR3 sequence: CASSLGALSSGANVLTF. For the CDR3, the DNA is TGTGCCAGCAGCTTAGGGGCACTGAGCTCTGGGGCCAACGTCCTGACTTTC.

This clonotype occurred many times. A junction boundary mismatches the germline segment, possibly from a read error. CDR3 bases: TGTGCCAGCTCGCGTGGGACAGCGAACACTGAAGCTTTCTTT. Translating gives CASSRGTANTEAFF. The chain combines TRBV5-1 with TRBJ1-1, with 7 bases identical to TRBD1. The CDR3 length is 14 residues. Germline loops: CDR1 SGHRS, CDR2 YFSETQ.

This clonotype was seen a handful of times. The chain employs TRBV7-8 and TRBJ1-4, with D maybe TRBD1 (5 bases). The CDR3 has 14 residues. Germline values: CDR1 SGHVS, CDR2 FQNEAQ. With 5 bases removed from V and 8 bases from J, the gap between germline ends came to 15 bases. The CDR3 coding sequence is TGTGCCAGCAGCGAGAAAGGGGCTCGCGAAAAACTGTTTTTT. Amino acids: CASSEKGAREKLFF.

The genes are TRBV12-3 or TRBV12-4 and TRBJ1-1; D remains unclear. The V end was cut by 3 bases, the J end by 0 bases, with 11 bases between. This CDR3 spans 15 amino acids. In DNA, the CDR3 is TGTGCCAGCAGTTTTTATCCAGGCCTGAACACTGAAGCTTTCTTT. Protein product: CASSFYPGLNTEAFF.